This T cell receptor beta chain emerged from a study of CD8 T cells in ankylosing spondylitis. Findings of the study overall: Seemingly characteristic of ankylosing spondylitis blood was a TCR beta motif consisting of eight highly homologous variants. Within matched ankylosing spondylitis synovial fluid, disease-linked clones were reportedly significantly enriched.

V lost 2 bases to trimming and J lost 7 bases, with 8 bases between them. The CDR3 covers 12 residues. CDR1 MNHNY and CDR2 SVGAGI come from the germline V gene (reference sequence). As to this clonotype: Its antigen is not identified.

MiXCR was run by TCRdb on the 5' RACE reads, yielding one entry per CDR3 protein. The table includes some 800,000 distinct CDR3 sequences, around 11% detected once. Sequences were obtained from blood, either unsorted or a sorted T cell fraction (not recorded which). This sequence originates from a male donor with ankylosing spondylitis. The chain carries TRBV6-6 and TRBJ1-2; D not resolved. The CDR3 reads CASSYPDLGYTF. DNA for the CDR3: TGTGCCAGCAGTTACCCTGATCTTGGCTACACCTTC.